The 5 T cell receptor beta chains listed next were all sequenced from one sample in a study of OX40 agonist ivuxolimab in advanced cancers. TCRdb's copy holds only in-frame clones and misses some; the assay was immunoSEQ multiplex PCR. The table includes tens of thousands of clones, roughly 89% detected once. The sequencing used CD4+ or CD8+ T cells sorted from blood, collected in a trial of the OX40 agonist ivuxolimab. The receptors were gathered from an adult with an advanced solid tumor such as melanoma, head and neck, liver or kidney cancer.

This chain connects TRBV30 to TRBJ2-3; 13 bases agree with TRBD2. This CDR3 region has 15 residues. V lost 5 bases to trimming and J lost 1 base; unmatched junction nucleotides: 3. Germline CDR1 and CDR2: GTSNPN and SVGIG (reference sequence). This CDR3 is CAWAGLAGGTDTQYF. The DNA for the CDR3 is TGTGCCTGGGCAGGACTAGCGGGAGGCACAGATACGCAGTATTTT.

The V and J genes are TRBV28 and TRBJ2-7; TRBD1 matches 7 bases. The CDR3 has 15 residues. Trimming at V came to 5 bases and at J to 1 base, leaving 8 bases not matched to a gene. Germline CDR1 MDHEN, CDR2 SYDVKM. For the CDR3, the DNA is TGTGCCAGCAGTGCAACCGGGACAGCTTCCTACGAGCAGTACTTC. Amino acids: CASSATGTASYEQYF.

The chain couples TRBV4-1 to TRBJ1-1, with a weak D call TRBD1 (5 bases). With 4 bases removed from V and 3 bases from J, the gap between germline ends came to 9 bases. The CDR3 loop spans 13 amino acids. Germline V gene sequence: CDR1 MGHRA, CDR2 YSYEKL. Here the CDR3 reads CASSPQGDTEAFF. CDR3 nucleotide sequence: TGCGCCAGCAGCCCGCAGGGTGACACTGAAGCTTTCTTT.

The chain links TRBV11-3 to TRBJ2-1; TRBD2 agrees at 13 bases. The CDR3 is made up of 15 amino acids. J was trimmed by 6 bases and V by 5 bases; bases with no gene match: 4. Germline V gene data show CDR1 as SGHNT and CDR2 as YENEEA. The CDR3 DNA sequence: TGTGCCAGCAGCACTAGCGGGAGGGCCGTCAATGAGCAGTTCTTC. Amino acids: CASSTSGRAVNEQFF.

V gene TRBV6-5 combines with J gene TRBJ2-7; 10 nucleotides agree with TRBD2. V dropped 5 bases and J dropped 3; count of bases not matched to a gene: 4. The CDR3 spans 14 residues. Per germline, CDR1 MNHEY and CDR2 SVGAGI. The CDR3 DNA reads TGTGCCAGCAGTCCTAGCGGGAGTGGCTACGAGCAGTACTTC. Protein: CASSPSGSGYEQYF.